The 2 T cell receptor beta chains listed next were all sequenced from one sample in a study of blood T cell repertoires in COVID-19. TCRdb's copy holds only in-frame clones and misses some; the assay was immunoSEQ multiplex PCR. The table includes more than 350,000 clones, 85% to 90% detected once. The sequenced material came from PBMCs or T cells enriched from blood (not recorded which). All receptors derive from a man between 18 and 35 years old who had recovered from COVID-19.

The chain links TRBV19 to TRBJ1-3; D is perhaps TRBD1 (6 bases). Germline CDR1 LNHDA, CDR2 SQIVND (reference sequence). This CDR3 spans 14 amino acids. Trimming shortened V by 4 bases and J by 2 bases, and 9 bases separated the two germline ends. The CDR3 nucleotides are TGTGCCAGTAGTAAACAGGGTGCTGGAAACACCATATATTTT. Its protein product is CASSKQGAGNTIYF. The entire variable domain, with the rest obtained from reference TRBV19 and TRBJ1-3, is as follows: DGGITQSPKYLFRKEGQNVTLSCEQNLNHDAMYWYRQDPGQGLRLIYYSQIVNDFQKGDIAEGYSVSREKKESFPLTVTSAQKNPTAFYLCASSKQGAGNTIYFGEGSWLTVV.

The chain carries TRBV10-1 and TRBJ2-2; 8 bases agree with TRBD1. Germline CDR1 WNHNN, CDR2 SYGVQD (reference sequence). This CDR3 spans 16 amino acids. V dropped 8 bases and J dropped 5; count of bases not matched to a gene: 13. CDR3 sequence reads: CASHHRGQGRTGELFF. CDR3 sequence (DNA): TGCGCCAGCCACCACCGTGGACAGGGTCGAACCGGGGAGCTGTTTTTT.